This is a list of T cell receptor beta chains from one sample in a study of cytomegalovirus exposure and HLA in healthy donors. Profiling relied on immunoSEQ multiplex PCR, and the TCRdb table lists in-frame clones only, not all of them. The sample spans roughly 120,000 clones; the ten largest clones claim 0.9% to 1.2%. Sequencing input: PBMCs. These TCRs come from a young man in good health and CMV-seronegative. Both conserved end residues are part of each CDR3. Each record gives: D gene, J gene, V gene, CDR3 protein, CDR3 DNA. The D gene is left open where the match is weak.

. TRBJ2-3 TRBV10-1 CASSESTSTDTQYF TGCGCCAGCAGTGAGTCGACAAGCACAGATACGCAGTATTTT
. TRBJ2-4 TRBV4-2 CASSRDWQNIQYF TGTGCCAGCAGCCGGGACTGGCAAAACATTCAGTACTTC
. TRBJ1-4 TRBV28 CASGRTGKLFF TGTGCCAGCGGCAGGACTGGGAAACTGTTTTTT
TRBD1 TRBJ2-7 TRBV28 CASSQNQGANEQYF TGTGCCAGCAGTCAAAACCAGGGGGCTAACGAGCAGTACTTC
TRBD1 TRBJ2-3 TRBV11-2 CASSSGGTLTDTQYF TGTGCCAGCAGCTCAGGGGGAACGCTCACAGATACGCAGTATTTT
. TRBJ2-3 TRBV28 CASSFRQPSTDTQYF TGTGCCAGCAGTTTCCGACAGCCTAGCACAGATACGCAGTATTTT
. TRBJ2-5 TRBV6-1 CASSEAIGGVGTQYF TGTGCCAGCAGTGAAGCGATAGGGGGTGTGGGGACCCAGTACTTC
. TRBJ1-5 TRBV13 CASSSGQTRNQPQHF TGTGCCAGCAGCTCCGGACAGACCAGAAATCAGCCCCAGCATTTT
. TRBJ1-3 TRBV19 CASSISSRDRVPIYF TGTGCCAGTAGTATCTCTTCGAGGGATCGGGTCCCCATATATTTT
TRBD1 TRBJ2-1 TRBV7-9 CASSRDRGLNEQFF TGTGCCAGCAGCCGGGACAGGGGGCTCAATGAGCAGTTCTTC
. TRBJ1-1 TRBV25-1 CASSDEVFGGTEAFF TGTGCCAGCAGTGATGAGGTATTCGGAGGGACTGAAGCTTTCTTT
. TRBJ2-5 TRBV15 CATLIGTPGETQYF TGTGCCACCTTGATCGGGACACCTGGGGAGACCCAGTACTTC
TRBD2 TRBJ2-5 TRBV2 CASSVVGGGPQETQYF TGTGCCAGCAGTGTTGTAGGCGGGGGGCCTCAGGAGACCCAGTACTTC
. TRBJ1-3 TRBV6-1 CASSLQGWQNTIYF TGTGCCAGCAGTCTTCAGGGCTGGCAAAACACCATATATTTT
. TRBJ2-7 TRBV29-1 CSVEFPSPQGAYEQYF TGCAGCGTTGAATTTCCGTCGCCGCAGGGCGCCTACGAGCAGTACTTC
TRBD1 TRBJ1-2 TRBV5-8 CASSLDPGGPYGYTF TGTGCCAGCAGCTTGGATCCAGGGGGACCCTATGGCTACACCTTC
TRBD1 TRBJ1-1 TRBV6-1 CASSDLDRAGAFF TGTGCCAGCAGTGACCTAGACAGGGCGGGAGCTTTCTTT
. TRBJ1-1 TRBV6-1 CASIGQPNTEAFF TGTGCCAGCATAGGACAACCGAACACTGAAGCTTTCTTT
TRBD1 TRBJ2-1 TRBV6-5 CASSKGQGQFF TGTGCCAGCAGTAAGGGACAGGGCCAGTTCTTC
TRBD2 TRBJ2-7 TRBV5-1 CASSLGLAREQYF TGCGCCAGCAGCTTGGGACTAGCTCGTGAGCAGTACTTC
TRBD1 TRBJ1-2 TRBV7-9 CASSASGGNYGYTF TGTGCCAGCAGCGCGTCAGGGGGCAACTATGGCTACACCTTC
TRBD1 TRBJ2-3 TRBV11-2 CASSFEGQTTDTQYF TGTGCCAGCAGCTTTGAGGGACAGACCACAGATACGCAGTATTTT
. TRBJ1-6 TRBV7-3 CASSLSFGGTVSPLHF TGTGCCAGCAGCTTATCTTTTGGAGGGACGGTTTCACCCCTCCACTTT
TRBD2 TRBJ2-7 TRBV10-3 CAISDDGAGVLYEQYF TGTGCCATCAGTGATGATGGAGCGGGAGTGCTTTACGAGCAGTACTTC
TRBD1 TRBJ2-5 TRBV25-1 CASSDPRMGQAQETQYF TGTGCCAGCAGTGACCCTCGGATGGGACAGGCCCAAGAGACCCAGTACTTC
TRBD1 TRBJ1-1 TRBV7-2 CASSLRQGVAEAFF TGTGCCAGCAGCTTAAGACAGGGCGTCGCTGAAGCTTTCTTT
TRBD1 TRBJ1-4 TRBV30 CAWRKWGQGWGEKLFF TGTGCCTGGAGAAAATGGGGACAGGGGTGGGGTGAAAAACTGTTTTTT
. TRBJ1-5 TRBV7-9 CASSAGGFEPQHF TGTGCCAGCAGCGCCGGGGGGTTTGAGCCCCAGCATTTT
. TRBJ1-4 TRBV5-1 CASSRTFNEKLFF TGCGCCAGCAGCCGGACATTTAATGAAAAACTGTTTTTT
TRBD1 TRBJ1-5 TRBV28 CASSLLHRTGGNQPQHF TGTGCCAGCAGTCTACTCCACCGGACAGGCGGCAATCAGCCCCAGCATTTT
TRBD2 TRBJ2-7 TRBV9 CASSVFPGGSIDEQYF TGTGCCAGCAGCGTTTTCCCCGGGGGGTCCATCGACGAGCAGTACTTC